Each of the 2 T cell receptor beta chains below was sequenced from the same sample in a study of regulatory T cells in long-lasting Graves disease. Described time point: newly diagnosed GD, antithyroid drugs for less than 3 months. PBMCs were the source of the RNA used for TCR sequencing. CDR3 regions were amplified by Arm-PCR using iRepertoire HTBI primers to build TCR beta libraries. Via MiXCR, TCRdb re-called the multiplex PCR reads, giving one row per CDR3 protein. The sample includes 420,000 or so distinct CDR3 sequences, around 15% of them seen just once. This sample also appeared in a second study, on T cells in Graves' hyperthyroidism and ophthalmopathy.

Sequenced material: peripheral blood mononuclear cells (PBMCs), taken at new diagnosis, from a patient treated with antithyroid drugs. The source of these receptors is a woman between 18 and 29 years old with Graves disease.

Concerning this clonotype: This may be a read error, as it is one base from a much larger clone. The V call is TRBV6-1, the J call TRBJ2-1; 8 bases fit TRBD1. With V trimmed by 4 bases and J by 10 bases, 15 bases remained unmatched. This CDR3 has 16 residues. In germline, CDR1 is MNHNS, CDR2 SASEGT. The CDR3 DNA sequence: TGTGCCAGCAGTGCCGCCTCAGGGGGCGGGTCCTACGAGCAGTTCTTC. It encodes CASSAASGGGSYEQFF.

CDR3 in DNA: TGTGCCAGCAGCCGCTACAGGGGGTGCGGACAGCCCCAGCATTTT. It yields the protein CASSRYRGCGQPQHF. The J gene is TRBJ1-5, the V gene TRBV7-2, with TRBD1 matching 8 bases. V shed 5 bases and J 7 bases; nucleotides not matched to a gene: 10. This CDR3 has 15 amino acids. The germline gives CDR1 SGHTA, CDR2 FQGNSA.